This is a list of T cell receptor beta chains from one sample in a study of cytomegalovirus exposure and HLA in healthy donors. Clones were sequenced by immunoSEQ multiplex PCR, and TCRdb holds only the in-frame ones, with some missing. This sample has about 180,000 clones, with roughly four fifths found just once. The sample comprised PBMCs. These receptors originate from a female donor in good health and CMV-seronegative. Both conserved end residues are part of each CDR3. D genes are given only for firm matches. Clone size is not always given. Where it is, it says once, few, many or a class for expanded clones.

d_gene | j_gene | abundance | len | v_gene | CDR3nt | CDR3aa
TRBD1 | TRBJ1-6 | - | 14 | TRBV7-9 | TGTGCCAGCAGGGAAGGGGGCGGCGGATCACCCCTCCACTTT | CASREGGGGSPLHF
- | TRBJ1-5 | - | 18 | TRBV30 | TGTGCCTGGAGTGATCGGCAGGGGCGGTCTTTAAGGAATCAGCCCCAGCATTTT | CAWSDRQGRSLRNQPQHF
TRBD1 | TRBJ2-5 | - | 15 | TRBV19 | TGTGCCAGTAGTATTTGGAGACAGGGGCCGTTGACCCAGTACTTC | CASSIWRQGPLTQYF
TRBD1 | TRBJ1-2 | - | 17 | TRBV5-1 | TGCGCCAGCAGCTTGTCAATTCGGGACAGTTCCAGATCCGGCTACACCTTC | CASSLSIRDSSRSGYTF
- | TRBJ2-1 | - | 13 | TRBV9 | TGTGCCAGCAGCGAGGGAGCCCTCAATGAGCAGTTCTTC | CASSEGALNEQFF
- | TRBJ2-2 | - | 13 | TRBV6-4 | TGTGCCAGCAGTGAATCCTCCACCGGGGAGCTGTTTTTT | CASSESSTGELFF
TRBD1 | TRBJ1-3 | - | 16 | TRBV28 | TGTGCCAGCAGCGCAGCAGGGGGTGAATCTGGAAACACCATATATTTT | CASSAAGGESGNTIYF
TRBD1 | TRBJ1-2 | - | 14 | TRBV7-2 | TGTGCCAGCGGGCGCCAGGGGGCGGGCGATGGCTACACCTTC | CASGRQGAGDGYTF
TRBD2 | TRBJ2-1 | - | 15 | TRBV9 | TGTGCCAGCAGCATGACTAGCGGGAGAGGTAATGAGCAGTTCTTC | CASSMTSGRGNEQFF
- | TRBJ1-2 | - | 14 | TRBV2 | TGTGCCAGCTCTGGGGGGGGACCGAACTATGGCTACACCTTC | CASSGGGPNYGYTF
TRBD1 | TRBJ2-5 | few | 16 | TRBV19 | TGTGCCAGTAGTATATCGGGACAGGGGGCCGGAGAGACCCAGTACTTC | CASSISGQGAGETQYF
- | TRBJ1-5 | - | 17 | TRBV4-2 | TGTGCCAGCAGCCAAGACGAGACAAGATATAGCAATCAGCCCCAGCATTTT | CASSQDETRYSNQPQHF
TRBD2 | TRBJ2-1 | - | 14 | TRBV6-5 | TGTGCCAGCAGTGCCCTAGCGGGGGGGAATGAGCAGTTCTTC | CASSALAGGNEQFF
- | TRBJ1-1 | - | 17 | TRBV7-2 | TGTGCCAGCAGCCAGATGGCGGGGGCCTTTGGGGGCACTGAAGCTTTCTTT | CASSQMAGAFGGTEAFF
TRBD1 | TRBJ1-1 | - | 14 | TRBV4-1 | TGCGCCAGCAGCCGCCGACAGGGAAACACTGAAGCTTTCTTT | CASSRRQGNTEAFF
TRBD1 | TRBJ1-1 | - | 15 | TRBV10-3 | TGTGCCATCAGTGAAGGACAGGGATCGAACACTGAAGCTTTCTTT | CAISEGQGSNTEAFF
TRBD2 | TRBJ2-3 | - | 14 | TRBV19 | TGTGCCAGTACGAAGCGGGAGATGTCTGATACGCAGTATTTT | CASTKREMSDTQYF
- | TRBJ2-1 | - | 16 | TRBV2 | TGTGCCAGCAGTGTAGGTGCTTCGGGTATTGACAATGAGCAGTTCTTC | CASSVGASGIDNEQFF
TRBD1 | TRBJ2-1 | - | 18 | TRBV19 | TGTGCCAGTAGTATCCCCAACCGTGGACAGGGGTCCTACAATGAGCAGTTCTTC | CASSIPNRGQGSYNEQFF
- | TRBJ2-7 | - | 13 | TRBV7-6 | TGTGCCAGCAGCTTAGCGAGGGTTGGGGAGCAGTACTTC | CASSLARVGEQYF
- | TRBJ1-2 | - | 16 | TRBV9 | TGTGCCAGCAGCGCCCCGGGATTAGAGGGTAACTATGGCTACACCTTC | CASSAPGLEGNYGYTF
TRBD1 | TRBJ1-1 | - | 13 | TRBV4-1 | TGCGCCAGCAGCCAGAACCTGGGGGACAGGGCTTTCTTT | CASSQNLGDRAFF
TRBD2 | TRBJ2-1 | few | 15 | TRBV28 | TGTGCCAGCAGTGTCCTAGCGGGAGGGCCAAATGAGCAGTTCTTC | CASSVLAGGPNEQFF
TRBD1 | TRBJ2-7 | - | 14 | TRBV5-4 | TGTGCCAGCAGCTTAAACAGGGGGGCCTACGAGCAGTACTTC | CASSLNRGAYEQYF
TRBD1 | TRBJ2-7 | - | 12 | TRBV29-1 | TGCAGCGCCGCCGGGACAGGGGATGAGCAGTACTTC | CSAAGTGDEQYF
TRBD1 | TRBJ1-5 | - | 13 | TRBV9 | TGTGCCAGCAGCGCACAGGGGGATCAGCCCCAGCATTTT | CASSAQGDQPQHF
TRBD1 | TRBJ2-7 | - | 14 | TRBV10-1 | TGCGCCAGCAGCCCGGGACAGACTTCCTACGAGCAGTACTTC | CASSPGQTSYEQYF
- | TRBJ2-7 | - | 14 | TRBV30 | TGTGCCTGGAGTCGTCCGGGAGTAAACTACGAGCAGTACTTC | CAWSRPGVNYEQYF
- | TRBJ1-5 | - | 15 | TRBV19 | TGTGCCAGTAGTATTAGCAGGGATAGCAATCAGCCCCAGCATTTT | CASSISRDSNQPQHF
TRBD1 | TRBJ1-4 | - | 13 | TRBV29-1 | TGCAGCGTTATGACAGGGGGCCTAGAAAAACTGTTTTTT | CSVMTGGLEKLFF
TRBD1 | TRBJ1-2 | - | 16 | TRBV19 | TGTGCCAGTAGTGGGCCGGGACAGGCCATTTACTATGGCTACACCTTC | CASSGPGQAIYYGYTF
- | TRBJ1-3 | - | 15 | TRBV6-5 | TGTGCCAGCAGTTACTCACTAGGGTTTGGAAACACCATATATTTT | CASSYSLGFGNTIYF
- | TRBJ1-1 | - | 14 | TRBV6-5 | TGTGCCAGCAGTGCCACCGGGGGAGGGACTGAAGCTTTCTTT | CASSATGGGTEAFF
- | TRBJ2-7 | - | 12 | TRBV28 | TGTGCCAGCAGCCAGGCGGGCCACGAGCAGTACTTC | CASSQAGHEQYF
- | TRBJ2-2 | - | 13 | TRBV18 | TGTGCCAGCTCACCCCGAGGGACCGGGGAGCTGTTTTTT | CASSPRGTGELFF
- | TRBJ2-7 | - | 15 | TRBV28 | TGTGCCAGCTCTGGGGCAGGGTTGAGCTCCTACGAGCAGTACTTC | CASSGAGLSSYEQYF
- | TRBJ1-5 | - | 15 | TRBV6-5 | TGTGCCAGCTCACACGGGACACGCGGCAATCAGCCCCAGCATTTT | CASSHGTRGNQPQHF
- | TRBJ2-7 | - | 13 | TRBV27 | TGTGCCAGCAGTCCCGACATCATAAGCGAGCAGTACTTC | CASSPDIISEQYF
- | TRBJ1-3 | few | 14 | TRBV7-9 | TGTGCCAGCAGCCGGGCAGGGTCTGGAAACACCATATATTTT | CASSRAGSGNTIYF